This T cell receptor (beta chain) originates from a study of T cell responses to AZD1222 COVID-19 vaccine. Study-wide results and limits: Recipients of two AZD1222 doses showed rising Spike-specific TCR breadth and depth.

About this clone itself: Its antigen is unidentified.

The assay was immunoSEQ multiplex PCR, and TCRdb's table has in-frame clones only and misses some. The sample includes more than 95,000 clones, over 75% of them seen just once. The CDR3 has 13 amino acids. Germline loops: CDR1 LNHDA, CDR2 SQIVND (reference sequence). V dropped 4 bases and J dropped 3 bases, with 7 bases sitting between them. The rearrangement joins TRBV19 to TRBJ1-5; a possible D gene is TRBD1 (6 bases). Source: peripheral blood, taken on day 0 of AZD1222 vaccination. The sequence was collected from an adult in good health. In nucleotides, the CDR3 is TGTGCCAGTAGTAGACAGGTCAATCAGCCCCAGCATTTT. Translating it yields CASSRQVNQPQHF.